One TCR beta chain is described in this entry. Orbital computed tomography, thyroid ultrasound, serum thyroxine and TRAb, and clinical symptoms together informed the diagnoses. This entry comes from a study of T cells in Graves' hyperthyroidism and ophthalmopathy. From germline, CDR1 is SGHRS and CDR2 YFSETQ. Trimming took 4 bases from V and 4 from J, leaving 8 bases between them. The CDR3 has 12 residues. RNA transcripts provided the source from which TCR beta CDR3 regions were amplified. RT-PCR in the first round (using the HTBI primer set) targeted the TCR CDR3. TCRdb itself ran the multiplex PCR reads through MiXCR, one entry per CDR3 protein. The sample records around 700,000 distinct CDR3 sequences, approximately 18% being singletons.

The sequenced sample was blood. The clonotype comes from a woman in her forties or fifties with Graves' hyperthyroidism that later progressed to Graves' ophthalmopathy. This chain joins TRBV5-1 and TRBJ2-5; D is unresolved. The chain's CDR3 is CASSASRETQYF. As DNA, the CDR3 is TGCGCCAGCAGCGCATCGCGAGAGACCCAGTACTTC. The full variable domain, with the rest looked up from reference TRBV5-1 and TRBJ2-5, is KAGVTQTPRYLIKTRGQQVTLSCSPISGHRSVSWYQQTPGQGLQFLFEYFSETQRNKGNFPGRFSGRQFSNSRSEMNVSTLELGDSALYLCASSASRETQYFGPGTRLLVL.